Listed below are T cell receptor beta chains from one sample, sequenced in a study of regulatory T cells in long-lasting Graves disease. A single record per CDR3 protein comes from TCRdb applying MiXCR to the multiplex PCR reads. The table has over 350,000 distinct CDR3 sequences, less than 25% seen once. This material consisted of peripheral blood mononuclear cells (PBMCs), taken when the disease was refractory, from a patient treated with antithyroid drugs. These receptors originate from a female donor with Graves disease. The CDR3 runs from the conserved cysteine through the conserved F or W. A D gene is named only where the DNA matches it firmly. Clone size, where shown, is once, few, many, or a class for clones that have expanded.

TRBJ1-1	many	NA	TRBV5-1	TGCGCCAGCAGCTTGGTAGGGTTGGGCACTGAAGCTTTCTTT	CASSLVGLGTEAFF
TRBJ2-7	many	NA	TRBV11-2	TGTGCCAGCAGCTTCCCGCCCAACTACGAGCAGTACTTC	CASSFPPNYEQYF
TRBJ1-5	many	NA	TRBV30	TGTGCCTGGAGTGCGCCGGGGTTTCAGCCCCAGCATTTT	CAWSAPGFQPQHF
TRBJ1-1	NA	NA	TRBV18	TGTGCCAGCTCCTCCTCAAGGAACACTGAAGCTTTCTTT	CASSSSRNTEAFF
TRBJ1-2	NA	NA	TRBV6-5	TGTGCCAGCAGTTACTCCGGAGCCGGGGGCTATGGCTACACCTTC	CASSYSGAGGYGYTF
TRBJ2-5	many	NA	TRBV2	TGTGCCAGCAGCTTTCCAGGGGTAATGGAGACCCAGTACTTC	CASSFPGVMETQYF
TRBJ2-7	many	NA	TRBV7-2	TGTGCCAGCAGCCTCAGCTTCTCCTACGAGCAGTACTTC	CASSLSFSYEQYF
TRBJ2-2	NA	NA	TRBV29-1	TGCAGCGTTGTACGGCTTACCGGGGAGCTGTTTTTT	CSVVRLTGELFF
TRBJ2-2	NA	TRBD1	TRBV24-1	TGTGCCACCAGAAAAGGGACAGCCAACGCGAACACCGGGGAGCTGTTTTTT	CATRKGTANANTGELFF
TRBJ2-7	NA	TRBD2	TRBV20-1	TGCAGTGCTAGAGGAGGACTAGCGGGAGACACCTACGAGCAGTACTTC	CSARGGLAGDTYEQYF
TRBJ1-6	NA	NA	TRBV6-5	TGTGCCAGCAGTTACTATGGATCACCCCTCCACTTT	CASSYYGSPLHF
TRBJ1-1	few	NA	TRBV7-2	TGTGCCAGCAGCTCCGGAGACGCCGTCAAAGCTTTCTTT	CASSSGDAVKAFF
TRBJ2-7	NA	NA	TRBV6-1	TGTGCCAGCAGTCCAACGGACGGATTCTACGAGCAGTACTTC	CASSPTDGFYEQYF
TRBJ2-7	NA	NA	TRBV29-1	TGCAGCGTTCGAAGGGACGAGACTCGCTACGAGCAGTACTTC	CSVRRDETRYEQYF
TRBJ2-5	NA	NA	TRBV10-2	TGCGCCAGCAGTGAGCCCGGGGGAAGGGAGACCCAGTACTTC	CASSEPGGRETQYF
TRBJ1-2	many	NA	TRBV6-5	TGTGCCAGCAGTTACTCGATATCAGGGTTTAACTATGGCTACACCTTC	CASSYSISGFNYGYTF
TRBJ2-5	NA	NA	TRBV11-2	TGTGCCAGCAGCCAAACTCAAGAGACCCAGTACTTC	CASSQTQETQYF
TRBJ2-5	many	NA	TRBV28	TGTGCCAGCAGTACCCTGGCAGAGTCCCAAGAGACCCAGTACTTC	CASSTLAESQETQYF
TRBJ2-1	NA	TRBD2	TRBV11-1	TGTGCCAGCAACCCAGGGACTAGCGGGGACCATAACAATGAGCAGTTCTTC	CASNPGTSGDHNNEQFF
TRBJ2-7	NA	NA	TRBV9	TGTGCCAGCAGCGTAGGGGATTCGGCCTCCTACGAGCAGTACTTC	CASSVGDSASYEQYF
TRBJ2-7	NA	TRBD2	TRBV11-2	TGTGCCAGCAGCTTAGGGGAAGCGGGAGTCTGGGGCGAGCAGTACTTC	CASSLGEAGVWGEQYF
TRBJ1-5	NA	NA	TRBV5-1	TGCGCCAGCAGCTTTGGAGACGGGCAGCCCCAGCATTTT	CASSFGDGQPQHF
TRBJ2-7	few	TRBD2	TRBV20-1	TGCAGTGCTAGAGATCCCTCGGGACTAGCGGGAGGCTACGAGCAGTACTTC	CSARDPSGLAGGYEQYF
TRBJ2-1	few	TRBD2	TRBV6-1	TGTGCCAGCATCTCCCCCGGGCTAGCGGGTGAGCAGTTCTTC	CASISPGLAGEQFF
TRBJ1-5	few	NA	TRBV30	TGTGCCTGGAGTGGTCAGGGTTTGCAGCCCCAGCATTTT	CAWSGQGLQPQHF
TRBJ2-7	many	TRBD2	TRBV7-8	TGTGCCAGCAGCTTAGCCCCTAGCGGGGTGTCCTACGAGCAGTACTTC	CASSLAPSGVSYEQYF
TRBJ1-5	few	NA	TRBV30	TGTGCCTGGAGTATGAGGGGCAGGGGAAGCAATCAGCCCCAGCATTTT	CAWSMRGRGSNQPQHF